The rows below give T cell receptor beta chains drawn from one sample of a study of cytomegalovirus exposure and HLA in healthy donors. Repertoires were generated with immunoSEQ multiplex PCR, while TCRdb's copy carries only in-frame clones and drops some. Counted here are more than 110,000 clones, approximately 70% occurring once; the ten biggest clones make up approximately 2%. Input material: PBMCs. The receptor set was obtained from a woman between 55 and 75 years old in good health and CMV-seropositive. CDR3s include the opening cysteine and the closing phenylalanine or tryptophan. D genes are given only for firm matches. The size entry is marked missing in some rows and otherwise reads once, few, many or a size class.

v_call: TRBV10-1
j_call: TRBJ2-2
d_call: NA
clone_size: NA
cdr3_aa: CASSGQPGELFF
cdr3_nt: TGCGCCAGCTCAGGGCAGCCCGGGGAGCTGTTTTTT

v_call: TRBV11-3
j_call: TRBJ1-1
d_call: NA
clone_size: NA
cdr3_aa: CASSPRGGMNTEAFF
cdr3_nt: TGTGCCAGCAGCCCCCGGGGTGGAATGAACACTGAAGCTTTCTTT

v_call: TRBV30
j_call: TRBJ1-1
d_call: TRBD1
clone_size: few
cdr3_aa: CAWGTGGEAFF
cdr3_nt: TGTGCCTGGGGGACAGGAGGGGAAGCTTTCTTT

v_call: TRBV2
j_call: TRBJ1-2
d_call: NA
clone_size: NA
cdr3_aa: CASSGTNYGYTF
cdr3_nt: TGTGCCAGCAGCGGGACTAACTATGGCTACACCTTC

v_call: TRBV6-1
j_call: TRBJ1-1
d_call: NA
clone_size: NA
cdr3_aa: CASRAGQSNTEAFF
cdr3_nt: TGTGCCAGCAGAGCAGGACAGTCGAACACTGAAGCTTTCTTT

v_call: TRBV27
j_call: TRBJ1-2
d_call: NA
clone_size: few
cdr3_aa: CASSEWPNYGYTF
cdr3_nt: TGTGCCAGCAGTGAATGGCCTAACTATGGCTACACCTTC

v_call: TRBV2
j_call: TRBJ1-5
d_call: NA
clone_size: NA
cdr3_aa: CASSEMTAGGQPQHF
cdr3_nt: TGTGCCAGCAGTGAAATGACAGCCGGGGGTCAGCCCCAGCATTTT

v_call: TRBV5-1
j_call: TRBJ2-7
d_call: NA
clone_size: NA
cdr3_aa: CASSLGQGRAYEQYF
cdr3_nt: TGCGCCAGCAGCTTGGGGCAGGGGCGGGCCTACGAGCAGTACTTC

v_call: TRBV6-7
j_call: TRBJ2-7
d_call: NA
clone_size: NA
cdr3_aa: CASSSLKYEQYF
cdr3_nt: TGTGCCAGCAGTTCCCTCAAGTACGAGCAGTACTTC

v_call: TRBV9
j_call: TRBJ1-3
d_call: NA
clone_size: NA
cdr3_aa: CASRPSSGNTIYF
cdr3_nt: TGTGCCAGCAGACCGAGCTCTGGAAACACCATATATTTT

v_call: TRBV30
j_call: TRBJ2-7
d_call: NA
clone_size: NA
cdr3_aa: CAWSSQYEQYF
cdr3_nt: TGTGCCTGGAGCTCCCAATACGAGCAGTACTTC

v_call: TRBV7-3
j_call: TRBJ1-2
d_call: NA
clone_size: NA
cdr3_aa: CASSLNRQGNYGYTF
cdr3_nt: TGTGCCAGCAGCTTAAATAGGCAGGGGAACTATGGCTACACCTTC

v_call: TRBV18
j_call: TRBJ2-2
d_call: NA
clone_size: NA
cdr3_aa: CASSPIAGVDTGELFF
cdr3_nt: TGTGCCAGCTCACCGATAGCAGGGGTCGACACCGGGGAGCTGTTTTTT

v_call: TRBV28
j_call: TRBJ1-2
d_call: NA
clone_size: NA
cdr3_aa: CASSFPGNYGYTF
cdr3_nt: TGTGCCAGCAGTTTCCCGGGAAACTATGGCTACACCTTC

v_call: TRBV5-8
j_call: TRBJ1-5
d_call: NA
clone_size: NA
cdr3_aa: CASSGGGVQPQHF
cdr3_nt: TGTGCCAGCAGCGGGGGAGGGGTTCAGCCCCAGCATTTT

v_call: TRBV28
j_call: TRBJ1-2
d_call: NA
clone_size: few
cdr3_aa: CASSYRFYGYTF
cdr3_nt: TGTGCCAGCAGTTACAGGTTCTATGGCTACACCTTC

v_call: TRBV9
j_call: TRBJ1-2
d_call: NA
clone_size: NA
cdr3_aa: CASSAQQGLGGYTF
cdr3_nt: TGTGCCAGCAGCGCTCAACAGGGTTTGGGTGGCTACACCTTC

v_call: TRBV4-1
j_call: TRBJ1-1
d_call: NA
clone_size: NA
cdr3_aa: CASSQAEGTEAFF
cdr3_nt: TGCGCCAGCAGCCAAGCTGAGGGCACTGAAGCTTTCTTT

v_call: TRBV28
j_call: TRBJ1-2
d_call: NA
clone_size: NA
cdr3_aa: CASSLRDRYTF
cdr3_nt: TGTGCCAGCAGTTTAAGAGACAGATACACCTTC

v_call: TRBV5-1
j_call: TRBJ2-7
d_call: TRBD1
clone_size: few
cdr3_aa: CARRDRVGEQYF
cdr3_nt: TGCGCCCGGAGGGACAGGGTGGGAGAGCAGTACTTC

v_call: TRBV6-6
j_call: TRBJ2-2
d_call: NA
clone_size: few
cdr3_aa: CASSYSLLTGELFF
cdr3_nt: TGTGCCAGCAGTTACTCCCTACTGACCGGGGAGCTGTTTTTT

v_call: TRBV28
j_call: TRBJ1-2
d_call: NA
clone_size: NA
cdr3_aa: CASSPQGFYGYTF
cdr3_nt: TGTGCCAGCAGCCCCCAGGGTTTCTATGGCTACACCTTC

v_call: TRBV5-1
j_call: TRBJ2-3
d_call: TRBD2
clone_size: few
cdr3_aa: CASSLAPSGAPDTQYF
cdr3_nt: TGCGCCAGCAGCTTGGCCCCTAGCGGCGCGCCAGATACGCAGTATTTT

v_call: TRBV2
j_call: TRBJ2-7
d_call: NA
clone_size: NA
cdr3_aa: CASSRLRGYEQYF
cdr3_nt: TGTGCCAGCAGTCGTCTCCGAGGGTACGAGCAGTACTTC

v_call: TRBV6-6
j_call: TRBJ2-7
d_call: TRBD1
clone_size: NA
cdr3_aa: CASSYQDRGLYEQYF
cdr3_nt: TGTGCCAGCAGTTACCAAGACAGGGGGTTATACGAGCAGTACTTC

v_call: TRBV7-8
j_call: TRBJ2-5
d_call: TRBD2
clone_size: NA
cdr3_aa: CASSAGTSGRNLETQYF
cdr3_nt: TGTGCCAGCAGCGCTGGGACTAGCGGGAGGAATTTGGAGACCCAGTACTTC

v_call: TRBV5-1
j_call: TRBJ2-7
d_call: NA
clone_size: few
cdr3_aa: CASSLEPSREQYF
cdr3_nt: TGCGCCAGCAGCTTGGAACCGTCTCGGGAGCAGTACTTC

v_call: TRBV30
j_call: TRBJ2-5
d_call: TRBD2
clone_size: NA
cdr3_aa: CAHGAGGETQYF
cdr3_nt: TGTGCCCACGGGGCGGGAGGGGAGACCCAGTACTTC

v_call: TRBV5-6
j_call: TRBJ2-7
d_call: NA
clone_size: NA
cdr3_aa: CASSSTGPGYEQYF
cdr3_nt: TGTGCCAGCAGCAGCACAGGGCCGGGCTACGAGCAGTACTTC

v_call: TRBV19
j_call: TRBJ2-2
d_call: NA
clone_size: NA
cdr3_aa: CATRPGVTNTGELFF
cdr3_nt: TGTGCCACCAGACCGGGGGTCACGAACACCGGGGAGCTGTTTTTT

v_call: TRBV6-1
j_call: TRBJ2-5
d_call: TRBD1
clone_size: NA
cdr3_aa: CASSGTGGSGETQYF
cdr3_nt: TGTGCCAGCAGTGGGACAGGGGGTAGCGGGGAGACCCAGTACTTC

v_call: TRBV29-1
j_call: TRBJ1-1
d_call: NA
clone_size: once
cdr3_aa: CSARTATEAFF
cdr3_nt: TGCAGCGCCAGGACAGCCACTGAAGCTTTCTTT

v_call: TRBV28
j_call: TRBJ1-1
d_call: TRBD1
clone_size: NA
cdr3_aa: CASKGQGKDRHTEAFF
cdr3_nt: TGTGCCAGCAAGGGACAGGGGAAGGATAGGCACACTGAAGCTTTCTTT

v_call: TRBV28
j_call: TRBJ2-7
d_call: NA
clone_size: NA
cdr3_aa: CASAGTPTYEQYF
cdr3_nt: TGTGCCAGCGCCGGGACACCTACCTACGAGCAGTACTTC

v_call: TRBV9
j_call: TRBJ1-1
d_call: NA
clone_size: NA
cdr3_aa: CASSVVPGRSEAFF
cdr3_nt: TGTGCCAGCAGCGTAGTCCCGGGTAGATCCGAAGCTTTCTTT

v_call: TRBV7-8
j_call: TRBJ2-5
d_call: TRBD1
clone_size: NA
cdr3_aa: CASSPGQLHQETQYF
cdr3_nt: TGTGCCAGCAGCCCGGGACAGCTACACCAAGAGACCCAGTACTTC

v_call: TRBV5-4
j_call: TRBJ1-1
d_call: TRBD1
clone_size: few
cdr3_aa: CASSPGQGRMTFF
cdr3_nt: TGTGCCAGCAGCCCCGGACAGGGACGTATGACTTTCTTT

v_call: TRBV19
j_call: TRBJ1-2
d_call: NA
clone_size: NA
cdr3_aa: CASNEGRAGVLGGYTF
cdr3_nt: TGTGCCAGTAATGAAGGGCGGGCAGGGGTCCTTGGTGGCTACACCTTC

v_call: TRBV2
j_call: TRBJ2-7
d_call: TRBD1
clone_size: NA
cdr3_aa: CASSGGTGGSEQYF
cdr3_nt: TGTGCCAGCAGCGGAGGGACAGGGGGGTCCGAGCAGTACTTC

v_call: TRBV2
j_call: TRBJ1-4
d_call: NA
clone_size: few
cdr3_aa: CASTRDYNEKLFF
cdr3_nt: TGTGCCAGTACCAGGGACTATAATGAAAAACTGTTTTTT

v_call: TRBV23-1
j_call: TRBJ2-7
d_call: TRBD2
clone_size: few
cdr3_aa: CASSPAGRVPYYEQYF
cdr3_nt: TGCGCCAGCAGTCCCGCTGGGAGGGTCCCTTACTACGAGCAGTACTTC

v_call: TRBV5-1
j_call: TRBJ2-5
d_call: TRBD1
clone_size: NA
cdr3_aa: CASSLWTGQGGRETQYF
cdr3_nt: TGCGCCAGCAGCTTGTGGACGGGACAGGGAGGAAGAGAGACCCAGTACTTC

v_call: TRBV7-9
j_call: TRBJ1-3
d_call: NA
clone_size: once
cdr3_aa: CASSLSGSGNTIYF
cdr3_nt: TGTGCCAGCAGCTTATCAGGCTCTGGAAACACCATATATTTT

v_call: TRBV5-4
j_call: TRBJ2-5
d_call: NA
clone_size: NA
cdr3_aa: CASSLELAGETQYF
cdr3_nt: TGTGCCAGCAGCTTGGAACTAGCCGGAGAGACCCAGTACTTC

v_call: TRBV11-1
j_call: TRBJ2-1
d_call: TRBD2
clone_size: NA
cdr3_aa: CASSPLGGTDEQFF
cdr3_nt: TGTGCCAGCAGCCCCCTCGGGGGGACCGATGAGCAGTTCTTC

v_call: TRBV19
j_call: TRBJ2-6
d_call: TRBD1
clone_size: few
cdr3_aa: CASTGTASGANVLTF
cdr3_nt: TGTGCCAGTACCGGGACAGCCTCTGGGGCCAACGTCCTGACTTTC

v_call: TRBV27
j_call: TRBJ1-3
d_call: NA
clone_size: few
cdr3_aa: CASSLQGDPGNTIYF
cdr3_nt: TGTGCCAGCAGTCTACAGGGAGACCCGGGAAACACCATATATTTT

v_call: TRBV6-1
j_call: TRBJ2-7
d_call: TRBD2
clone_size: NA
cdr3_aa: CASSDALADRKYF
cdr3_nt: TGTGCCAGCAGTGACGCACTAGCGGACCGTAAGTACTTC

v_call: TRBV6-5
j_call: TRBJ2-3
d_call: NA
clone_size: few
cdr3_aa: CASKGAVRTDTQYF
cdr3_nt: TGTGCCAGCAAGGGAGCAGTACGGACAGATACGCAGTATTTT

v_call: TRBV30
j_call: TRBJ1-1
d_call: NA
clone_size: NA
cdr3_aa: CAWTRTGSTEAFF
cdr3_nt: TGTGCCTGGACCCGGACCGGGAGCACTGAAGCTTTCTTT

v_call: TRBV29-1
j_call: TRBJ2-2
d_call: TRBD1
clone_size: NA
cdr3_aa: CSATTGGTGELFF
cdr3_nt: TGCAGCGCTACGACAGGGGGCACCGGGGAGCTGTTTTTT